Described below is a single T cell receptor beta chain sequence and its context. Its cognate antigen is unknown. A read error may account for a junction end that differs from germline. TCR beta CDR3 sequences were amplified from RNA transcripts. The TCR CDR3 was amplified in a first-round RT-PCR using the HTBI primer set. TCRdb redid the calling of the multiplex PCR reads with MiXCR, one entry per CDR3 protein. The sample lists 540,000 or so distinct CDR3 sequences, around 42% occurring once. The CDR3 is 13 amino acids. Germline CDR1 is WSHSY and CDR2 is SAAADI. Uncontrolled infection, other autoimmune disease, pregnancy or lactation barred patients from enrollment. Together with thyroid ultrasound, orbital computed tomography, serum thyroxine and TRAb, clinical symptoms were used for diagnoses. This record comes from a study of T cells in Graves' hyperthyroidism and ophthalmopathy. Study-level results: Blood also contained most expanded thyroid clonotypes above 0.001. Ophthalmopathy, which appeared later, was predicted by the model a median around 6.5 months before onset.

The TCR sequence derives from an adult woman with Graves' disease, either hyperthyroidism or ophthalmopathy (not recorded which). The chain is built from TRBV10-2 and TRBJ2-7; TRBD1 might be the D (5 bases). Sequencing used peripheral blood or thyroid tissue (not recorded which). CDR3 bases: TGTGCCATCAGCGCAGGGAAATACTACGAGCAGTACTTC. Translated: CAISAGKYYEQYF.